Presented here are 6 T cell receptor beta chains from one specimen sequenced in a study of control samples from healthy donors and cancer patients. Method: immunoSEQ multiplex PCR; TCRdb's copy keeps in-frame clones and lacks some. Of approximately 51,000 clones in the sample, 80% are singletons; the top ten hold over 9%. Sequencing was carried out using blood. These TCRs come from a man aged 70-80 years in good health.

CDR3: CASSFRVSRGYEQYF. The CDR3 DNA sequence: TGTGCCAGTAGTTTCCGGGTCTCTAGGGGCTACGAGCAGTACTTC. The V and J genes are TRBV19 and TRBJ2-7, with D maybe TRBD1 (5 bases). V was pared by 5 bases and J by 3 bases, with 17 bases between. The germline CDR1 and CDR2 sequences are LNHDA and SQIVND (reference sequence). This CDR3 spans 15 amino acids.

The V gene is TRBV11-1, the J gene TRBJ2-5; the D gene is possibly TRBD1 (5 bases). The CDR3 is 16 amino acids. From germline, CDR1 is SGHAT and CDR2 FQDESV (reference sequence). V dropped 2 bases and J dropped 1 base, with 14 bases sitting between them. The DNA for the CDR3 is TGTGCCAGCAGCTTATCGTTGACAGCACTCCAAGAGACCCAGTACTTC. Amino acid sequence: CASSLSLTALQETQYF.

This chain links TRBV27 with TRBJ2-2; D remains unclear. The CDR3 is made up of 14 amino acids. V lost 2 bases to trimming and J lost 0 bases, with 4 bases between them. Germline V gene lookup returns CDR1 MNHEY and CDR2 SMNVEV (reference sequence). CDR3 sequence reads: CASSLQTNTGELFF. DNA of the CDR3: TGTGCCAGCAGTTTACAGACGAACACCGGGGAGCTGTTTTTT.

This clone was detected once. This chain uses TRBV27 with TRBJ1-4; D gene ambiguous. V lost 3 bases, J lost 5 bases, and 16 bases lay in between. CDR3 size: 16 residues. CDR1 MNHEY and CDR2 SMNVEV come from the germline V gene (reference sequence). In nucleotides, the CDR3 is TGTGCCAGCAGTTTCCGGGCAGCCCATTCGAATGAAAAACTGTTTTTT. This translates into CASSFRAAHSNEKLFF.

This sequence joins TRBV3-1 (or the pseudogene TRBV3-2) and TRBJ1-2; 9 positions agree with TRBD1. The CDR3 loop spans 17 amino acids. Germline-derived CDR1 and CDR2 are LGHDT and YNNKEL (reference sequence). After removal of 4 bases from V and 5 bases from J, the junction contained 14 bases not matched to a gene. CDR3 sequence: CASSLSGLGTGIYGYTF. CDR3 coding DNA: TGTGCCAGCAGCCTGTCGGGGCTCGGGACAGGGATATATGGCTACACCTTC.

This clone was seen only a few times. This rearrangement joins TRBV28 to TRBJ1-6; possible D gene TRBD1, 5 bases. The V gene lost 1 base and the J gene lost 9 bases, with 13 bases spanning the gap. The CDR3 has 15 amino acids. Per the germline V gene, CDR1 is MDHEN and CDR2 is SYDVKM. CDR3 amino acids: CASSLLIGGSSPLHF. The CDR3 coding sequence is TGTGCCAGCAGTTTATTGATTGGGGGGTCTTCACCCCTCCACTTT.